The 24 T cell receptor beta chains given below trace back to one sample, sequenced in a study of shared clonotypes between healthy human individuals. The table came from immunoSEQ multiplex PCR; TCRdb's copy has only in-frame clones and leaves some out. The sample includes over 700,000 clones, roughly 72% of them seen just once. Material: memory CD4+ T cells sorted from blood. Specified subset: CD45RA-negative fraction. All receptors come from a woman aged 25-40 years in good health.

This clone was seen a handful of times. The identical CDR3 is also encoded by other nucleotide sequences in the sample. The chain uses TRBV7-9 and TRBJ1-1; no reliable D call. Trimming left V 1 base short and J 0 bases short, with 6 bases between. The CDR3 length is 14 residues. Looked up from germline, CDR1 is SEHNR and CDR2 is FQNEAQ (reference sequence). CDR3 nucleotide sequence: TGTGCCAGCAGCTTAGGTGCGCTGAACACTGAAGCTTTCTTT. It codes for CASSLGALNTEAFF. Together with reference TRBV7-9 and TRBJ1-1, the CDR3 gives the full variable domain: DTGVSQNPRHKITKRGQNVTFRCDPISEHNRLYWYRQTLGQGPEFLTYFQNEAQLEKSRLLSDRFSAERPKGSFSTLEIQRTEQGDSAMYLCASSLGALNTEAFFGQGTRLTVV.

This clone was seen many times. The CDR3: CASSRGNTGELFF. CDR3 in DNA: TGTGCCTCGTCCAGGGGAAACACCGGGGAGCTGTTTTTT. V and J are TRBV30 and TRBJ2-2; tentatively, D is TRBD1 (6 bases). With 7 bases removed from V and 2 bases from J, the gap between germline ends came to 11 bases. In germline, CDR1 is GTSNPN, CDR2 SVGIG (reference sequence). The CDR3 extends over 13 amino acids.

V usage is TRBV9 and J usage is TRBJ1-4; 10 nucleotides agree with TRBD1. J was trimmed by 0 bases and V by 3 bases; bases with no gene match: 2. The CDR3 spans 16 residues. Germline-derived CDR1 and CDR2 are SGDLS and YYNGEE. For the CDR3, the DNA is TGTGCCAGCAGCGGTGGACAGGGGGCAACTAATGAAAAACTGTTTTTT. This gives the protein CASSGGQGATNEKLFF.

This clone appeared a single time. The chain links TRBV19 to TRBJ1-1, with TRBD1 identical over 9 bases. The CDR3 has 14 residues. V was pared by 6 bases and J by 4 bases, with 6 bases of the junction left unmatched. Per germline, CDR1 LNHDA and CDR2 SQIVND (reference sequence). The CDR3 nucleotides read TGTGCCAGTAGGGAACAGGGGGCGAGCACTGAAGCTTTCTTT. As protein: CASREQGASTEAFF.

J is TRBJ2-7 and V is TRBV28; no clear D. The length of the CDR3 is 15 residues. Trimming left V 1 base short and J 4 bases short, with 14 bases between. Germline V CDR1 and CDR2: MDHEN, SYDVKM. The CDR3 protein is CASSLSSGQSYEQYF. The CDR3 nucleotides read TGTGCCAGCAGTTTATCATCCGGTCAGTCGTACGAGCAGTACTTC.

This rearrangement joins TRBV28 to TRBJ2-5, with a possible D match to TRBD1 (5 bases). Germline V gene lookup returns CDR1 MDHEN and CDR2 SYDVKM. V was cut by 4 bases and J by 5 bases, with 14 bases left in between. This CDR3 spans 14 amino acids. The CDR3 nucleotides read TGTGCCAGCAGTTATGGGCAGGGTTGGGAGACCCAGTACTTC. It codes for CASSYGQGWETQYF.

This rearrangement joins TRBV4-1 to TRBJ2-1; 13 bases match TRBD2. V lost 4 bases, J lost 6 bases, and 9 bases stayed unmatched. Germline CDR1 is MGHRA and CDR2 is YSYEKL. CDR3 length equals 17 residues. DNA for the CDR3: TGCGCCAGCAGCCCCGACCGGACTAGCGGGAGATTCAATGAGCAGTTCTTC. It encodes CASSPDRTSGRFNEQFF.

The chain couples TRBV19 to TRBJ1-1, with D uncertain. Germline V gives CDR1 LNHDA, CDR2 SQIVND (reference sequence). The CDR3 runs to 13 residues. V lost 6 bases to trimming and J lost 4 bases, with 12 bases between them. The CDR3 DNA follows: TGTGCCAGTAGATTCTTGAGCGGCACTGAAGCTTTCTTT. This sequence encodes CASRFLSGTEAFF.

This sequence joins TRBV4-1 and TRBJ1-4; TRBD1 might be the D (5 bases). CDR3 length equals 18 residues. V was clipped by 6 bases and J by 0 bases, with 20 bases between them. Germline values: CDR1 MGHRA, CDR2 YSYEKL. The CDR3 sequence: CASSFFQGYLATNEKLFF. CDR3 DNA sequence: TGCGCCAGCAGTTTCTTCCAGGGATACCTCGCAACTAATGAAAAACTGTTTTTT.

The rearrangement uses TRBV9 and TRBJ2-7; 7 nucleotides agree with TRBD2. Germline V gene lookup returns CDR1 SGDLS and CDR2 YYNGEE. The length of the CDR3 is 13 residues. With V trimmed by 4 bases and J by 7 bases, 8 bases remained unmatched. This CDR3 reads CASSPRLAGEQYF. The CDR3 DNA sequence: TGTGCCAGCAGCCCCCGACTAGCTGGGGAGCAGTACTTC.

The gene calls are TRBV11-2 and TRBJ2-1; D gene uncertain. This CDR3 region has 13 residues. V was trimmed by 4 bases and J by 9 bases, leaving 13 bases between them. Germline V gene lookup returns CDR1 SGHAT and CDR2 FQNNGV. CDR3 DNA sequence: TGTGCCAGCAGCTCGGCCAGCTTCAGTGAGCAGTTCTTC. This codes for CASSSASFSEQFF.

The chain uses TRBV28 and TRBJ1-2; 7 nucleotides match TRBD1. This CDR3 comprises 14 residues. J lost 3 bases, V lost 5 bases, and 6 bases had no gene match. Per the germline V gene, CDR1 is MDHEN and CDR2 is SYDVKM. Here the CDR3 DNA reads TGTGCCAGCAGTCCCTTCGACAGGGACTATGGCTACACCTTC. As protein: CASSPFDRDYGYTF.

The chain links TRBV5-4 to TRBJ2-7; TRBD2 agrees at 13 bases. The ends lost 1 base at V and 0 bases at J; junction bases unmatched: 1. The CDR3 spans 16 residues. The germline CDR1 and CDR2 sequences are SGHNT and YYREEE (reference sequence). The CDR3 spells CASSLTSGRASYEQYF. The CDR3 DNA is TGTGCCAGCAGCTTGACTAGCGGGAGGGCCTCCTACGAGCAGTACTTC.

The sample holds a few counts of this clone. V gene TRBV10-3 combines with J gene TRBJ2-7, with D tentatively TRBD1 (5 bases). Germline values: CDR1 ENHRY, CDR2 SYGVKD. This CDR3 has 14 amino acids. Trimming removed 9 bases at V and 3 bases at J, with 18 bases between. Here the CDR3 DNA reads TGTGCCATAAGCTTCCAGGGTTCCGGCTACGAGCAGTACTTC. As protein: CAISFQGSGYEQYF.

This clone was seen only once. Possible read error: a much larger clone is one base away. This chain links TRBV5-1 with TRBJ2-3; D remains ambiguous. Germline lookup yields CDR1 SGHRS and CDR2 YFSETQ. This CDR3 region has 12 residues. V was shortened by 4 bases and J by 2 bases, with 5 bases between the two germline ends. The CDR3 DNA is TGCGCCAGCAGCACCTACACAGATACGCAGTATTTT. It codes for CASSTYTDTQYF.

The chain employs TRBV13 and TRBJ2-1; tentative D call: TRBD2 (6 bases). Deletions cut 3 bases from V and 5 bases from J, with 14 bases between. CDR1 is PRHDT, CDR2 FYEKMQ, per germline (reference sequence). The CDR3 contains 15 residues. This CDR3 reads CASSLNPGLNNEQFF. The CDR3 coding sequence is TGTGCCAGCAGCTTGAATCCGGGACTCAACAATGAGCAGTTCTTC.

The chain recombines TRBV28 with TRBJ1-2; TRBD1 matches 7 bases. V shed 7 bases and J 4 bases; nucleotides not matched to a gene: 9. There are 14 residues in the CDR3. Germline-derived CDR1 and CDR2 are MDHEN and SYDVKM. CDR3 sequence (DNA): TGTGCCAGCAAAATGACAGGGAGCGGCTATGGCTACACCTTC. This translates into CASKMTGSGYGYTF.

This clone was recorded only once. The chain recombines TRBV19 with TRBJ2-5, with D possibly called TRBD1 or TRBD2 (5 bases each). Matching the DNA end better, TRBJ2-7 makes the J call doubtful. The germline gives CDR1 LNHDA, CDR2 SQIVND (reference sequence). The CDR3 is 15 amino acids. CDR3 nucleotide sequence: TGTGCCAGTAGTATAGTGGGGACGGAAGCCTACGAGCAGTACTTC. The encoded protein is CASSIVGTEAYEQYF.

J is TRBJ2-1 and V is TRBV7-2; 10 bases are shared with TRBD2. The V gene's germline CDR1 is SGHTA and CDR2 FQGNSA. Losses at the gene ends were 1 base for V and 2 bases for J; bases not matched to a gene: 2. This CDR3 comprises 16 residues. CDR3 nucleotides: TGTGCCAGCAGCTTAGAAACTAGCGGGGCCTACAATGAGCAGTTCTTC. Its protein product is CASSLETSGAYNEQFF.

This clone occurred once. V and J are TRBV7-9 and TRBJ2-7; perhaps TRBD1 as D (6 bases). CDR3 length equals 18 residues. V was pared by 1 base and J by 7 bases, with 26 bases between. Per germline, CDR1 SEHNR and CDR2 FQNEAQ (reference sequence). This CDR3 is CASSLVKGGAALRGEQYF. CDR3 coding DNA: TGTGCCAGCAGCTTAGTAAAAGGGGGAGCGGCGTTGAGGGGGGAGCAGTACTTC. The full variable domain, its missing parts supplied by reference TRBV7-9 and TRBJ2-7, is DTGVSQNPRHKITKRGQNVTFRCDPISEHNRLYWYRQTLGQGPEFLTYFQNEAQLEKSRLLSDRFSAERPKGSFSTLEIQRTEQGDSAMYLCASSLVKGGAALRGEQYFGPGTRLTVT.

The CDR3 nucleotides are TGTGCCAGTAGTCGGACTAGCGGGAGTAAGTACGAGCAGTACTTC. It yields the protein CASSRTSGSKYEQYF. The chain combines TRBV19 with TRBJ2-7; 13 positions match TRBD2. Germline CDR1 reads LNHDA; CDR2 reads SQIVND (reference sequence). This CDR3 has 15 amino acids. The ends lost 5 bases at V and 4 bases at J; junction bases unmatched: 5.

The V call is TRBV5-1, the J call TRBJ2-3; TRBD2 matches at 10 bases. This CDR3 has 16 residues. V trimming: 0 bases; J trimming: 6 bases; junction bases outside the gene matches: 7. Germline-derived CDR1 and CDR2 are SGHRS and YFSETQ. In DNA, the CDR3 is TGCGCCAGCAGCTTGGCTAGCGGGAGTCTGGAGGATACGCAGTATTTT. It encodes CASSLASGSLEDTQYF.

The chain links TRBV9 to TRBJ2-3; D possibly corresponds to TRBD1 (5 bases). CDR1 and CDR2 (germline): SGDLS, YYNGEE. Trimming took off 6 bases at V and 1 base at J, with 18 bases between the two ends. This CDR3 is 16 amino acids long. CDR3: CASTSEGARRTDTQYF. The CDR3 DNA follows: TGTGCCAGCACCTCGGAAGGGGCGAGGCGCACAGATACGCAGTATTTT.

This clone was counted between two and nine times. The V call is TRBV20-1, the J call TRBJ1-3; no clear D. Trimming removed 2 bases from V and 7 bases from J, with 6 bases in between. This CDR3 region has 11 residues. Germline assignment: CDR1 DFQATT and CDR2 SNEGSKA (reference sequence). The chain's CDR3 is CSARNGNTIYF. CDR3 in DNA: TGCAGTGCTAGAAACGGGAACACCATATATTTT.